This TCR beta chain was sequenced for a study of OX40 agonist ivuxolimab in advanced cancers. Study context: Six ivuxolimab dose levels, 0.01 to 10 mg/kg, were given intravenously every 2 weeks. Every patient in dose escalation had hepatocellular carcinoma, melanoma, renal cell or head and neck cancer. Overall study results and limits: Researchers report that CD8+ T cells had, on average, more expanded clones than CD4+. Circulating CD4+ and CD8+ T cells showed clonal expansion by week 6 at 0.1 to 3.0 mg/kg.

The ends were cut back, 6 bases at V and 4 bases at J, with 12 bases in the middle. The CDR3 loop spans 13 amino acids. The germline V gene encodes CDR1 LNHDA and CDR2 SQIVND (reference sequence). To note about this clone: Antigen: not known. Other DNA sequences of this sample code for an identical CDR3.

Assay used: immunoSEQ multiplex PCR; TCRdb lists only in-frame clones, some missing. This repertoire shows under 60,000 clones, 75% to 90% found once; its top ten account for approximately 5%. The specimen was CD4+ or CD8+ T cells sorted from blood, collected in a trial of the OX40 agonist ivuxolimab. The sequence was obtained from an adult with an advanced solid tumor such as melanoma, head and neck, liver or kidney cancer. V and J are TRBV19 and TRBJ1-2, with a tentative D call TRBD1 (5 bases). The CDR3 protein is CASRLGASYGYTF. The CDR3 DNA reads TGTGCCAGTAGGCTCGGGGCGAGCTATGGCTACACCTTC.